The following is a T cell receptor beta chain sequence with its context. Its antigen is unknown. The assay was immunoSEQ multiplex PCR, and TCRdb's table has in-frame clones only and misses some. Among about 420,000 clones listed, approximately 90% were seen once. The sample is drawn from a study of Ad26.COV2.S vaccination and SARS-CoV-2 variants. Indicated treatment: roughly 20 received Ad26.COV2.S at low or high dose, single or two shots; about 5 received placebo; per-sample allocation not given. After the first vaccine or placebo injection, samples were drawn on day 63. Study-wide results and limits: TCR breadth and depth estimates may have understated total T cell responses. Placebo and vaccine recipients had non-spike TCR breadth that was similar.

This clonotype was sampled from a person between 18 and 65 years old who received the Ad26.COV2.S COVID-19 vaccine or a placebo. The starting material was peripheral blood, obtained in a trial of Ad26.COV2.S vaccine versus placebo.

The CDR3 nucleotides read TGTGCCACCAGTGATTTGCCGACTAGCGGGGAAACAGATACGCAGTATTTT. It yields the protein CATSDLPTSGETDTQYF. The rearrangement joins TRBV24-1 to TRBJ2-3, with 11 bases fitting TRBD2. The CDR3 length is 17 residues. V trimming: 0 bases; J trimming: 3 bases; junction bases outside the gene matches: 4. Germline-derived CDR1 and CDR2 are KGHDR and SFDVKD.